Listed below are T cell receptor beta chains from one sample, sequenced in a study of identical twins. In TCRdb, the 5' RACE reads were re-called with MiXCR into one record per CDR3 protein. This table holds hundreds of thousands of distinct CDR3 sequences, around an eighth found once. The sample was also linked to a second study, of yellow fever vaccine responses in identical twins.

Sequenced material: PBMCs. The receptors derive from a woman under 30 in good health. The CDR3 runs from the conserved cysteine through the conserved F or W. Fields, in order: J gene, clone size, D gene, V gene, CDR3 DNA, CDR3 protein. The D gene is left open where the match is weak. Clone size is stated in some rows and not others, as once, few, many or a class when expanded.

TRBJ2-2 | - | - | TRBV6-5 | TGTGCCAGCAGTTACGGCGTCGGGGAGCTGTTTTTT | CASSYGVGELFF
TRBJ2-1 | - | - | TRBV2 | TGTGCCAGCGGTCTAGCAGCCTACAATGAGCAGTTCTTC | CASGLAAYNEQFF
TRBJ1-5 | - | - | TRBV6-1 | TGTGCCAGCAGTCGTCCGGGACGGAATCAGCCCCAGCATTTT | CASSRPGRNQPQHF
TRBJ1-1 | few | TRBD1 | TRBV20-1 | TGCAGTGCTAGAAGGGACAGTAACACTGAAGCTTTCTTT | CSARRDSNTEAFF
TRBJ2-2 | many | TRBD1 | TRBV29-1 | TGCAGCGTTGAAGCGGGGACAGGGTCCGGGGAGCTGTTTTTT | CSVEAGTGSGELFF
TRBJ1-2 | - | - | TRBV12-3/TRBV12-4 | TGTACCAGCAGCCTATACTATGGCTACACCTTC | CTSSLYYGYTF
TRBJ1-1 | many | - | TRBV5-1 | TGCGCCAGCAGCTTGGCCGGATACACTGAAGCTTTCTTT | CASSLAGYTEAFF
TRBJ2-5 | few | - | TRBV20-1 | TGCAGTGCTAGCCCCAGTGGACAAGAAGAGACCCAGTACTTC | CSASPSGQEETQYF
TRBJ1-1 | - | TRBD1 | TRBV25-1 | TGTGCCAGCAGTGAAGCCGGGACAGCTAACACTGAAGCTTTCTTT | CASSEAGTANTEAFF
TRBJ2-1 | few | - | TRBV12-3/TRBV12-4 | TGTGCCAGCAGCCCATCCTTGGACATACTCTCCTACAATGAGCAGTTCTTC | CASSPSLDILSYNEQFF
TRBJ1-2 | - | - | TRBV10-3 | TGTGCCATCAGTGAGTCGATGGCCCTATCGAGTGGCTACACCTTC | CAISESMALSSGYTF
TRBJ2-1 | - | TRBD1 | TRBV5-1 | TGCGCCAGCAGCTTGGAGGGACAGGGTCGGAGTGAGCAGTTCTTC | CASSLEGQGRSEQFF
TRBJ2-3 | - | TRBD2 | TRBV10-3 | TGTGCCATCAGTGATTTTTCGGGAGGGGTAGTCACAGATACGCAGTATTTT | CAISDFSGGVVTDTQYF
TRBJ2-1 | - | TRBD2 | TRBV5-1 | TGCGCCAGCAGCATGACCCCCGGGACTAGCGGTTACGAGCAGTTCTTC | CASSMTPGTSGYEQFF
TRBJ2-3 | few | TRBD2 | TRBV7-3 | TGTGCCAGCAGCTATACTAGCGGGACAGCAGATACGCAGTATTTT | CASSYTSGTADTQYF
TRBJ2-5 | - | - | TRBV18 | TGTGCCACCTCATGGCAGCGTGAGGCGGAAGAGACCCAGTACTTC | CATSWQREAEETQYF
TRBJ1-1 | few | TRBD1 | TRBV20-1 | TGCAGTGCTAATTGGGCAGGGGGAAAGATTGAGAACACTGAAGCTTTCTTT | CSANWAGGKIENTEAFF
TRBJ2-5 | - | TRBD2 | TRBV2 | TGTGCCAGCAGTGAAGCGCGGCTAGCGGGGGGAAACCAAGAGACCCAGTACTTC | CASSEARLAGGNQETQYF
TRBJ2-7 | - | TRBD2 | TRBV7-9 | TGTGCCAGCAGCTCCCCGGCTAGCGGCTTCTACGAGCAGTACTTC | CASSSPASGFYEQYF
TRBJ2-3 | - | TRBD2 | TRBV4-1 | TGCGCCAGCAGCCCCCGGCAAGCGGGGGGCCAAAGCACAGATACGCAGTATTTT | CASSPRQAGGQSTDTQYF
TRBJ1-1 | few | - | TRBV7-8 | TGTGCCAGCAGCTTAGGGGTAGGGAAGGCGGCTGAAGCTTTCTTT | CASSLGVGKAAEAFF
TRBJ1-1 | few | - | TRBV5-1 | TGCGCCAGCAAAGGCGCGGGGGCGGATCGTATAACTGAAGCTTTCTTT | CASKGAGADRITEAFF
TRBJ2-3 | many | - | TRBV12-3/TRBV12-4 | TGTGCCAGCAGCCTGGCTGGAGGGGGCACAGATACGCAGTATTTT | CASSLAGGGTDTQYF
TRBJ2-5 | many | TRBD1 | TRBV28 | TGTGCCACCACCACAGGGGGAGAGACCCAGTACTTC | CATTTGGETQYF
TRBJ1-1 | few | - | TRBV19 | TGTGCCAGTAGTGACGTAGACGCCATGAACACTGAAGCTTTCTTT | CASSDVDAMNTEAFF
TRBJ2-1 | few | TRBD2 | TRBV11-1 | TGTGCCAGCAGCCTACCCACTAGCGGGAGGGGGGCCTACATGGATGAGCAGTTCTTC | CASSLPTSGRGAYMDEQFF
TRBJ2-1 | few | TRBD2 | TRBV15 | TGTGCCACCAGCAGCGGAGCTGCGGGGGGCCGAGGAAAGTTCTTC | CATSSGAAGGRGKFF
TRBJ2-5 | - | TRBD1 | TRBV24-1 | TGTGCCACCAGTGATTTGAGATGGGACAGTGGTGAGACCCAGTACTTC | CATSDLRWDSGETQYF
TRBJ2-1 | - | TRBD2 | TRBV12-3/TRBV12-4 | TGTGCCAGCACCCAAGCGGGGCTAGCGGGTGTCAATGAGCAGTTCTTC | CASTQAGLAGVNEQFF
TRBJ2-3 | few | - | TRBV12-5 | TGTGCTAGTGGTTTGGTTACGAAGACCAATTTTAGCACAGATACGCAGTATTTT | CASGLVTKTNFSTDTQYF
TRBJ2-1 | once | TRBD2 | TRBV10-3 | TGTGCCATCAGCCTCGGGACTAGCGGGACGAATCTGTACAATGAGCAGTTCTTC | CAISLGTSGTNLYNEQFF
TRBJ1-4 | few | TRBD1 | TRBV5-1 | TGCGCCAGCAGTGGACAGGGGCGTGATGAAAAACTGTTTTTT | CASSGQGRDEKLFF
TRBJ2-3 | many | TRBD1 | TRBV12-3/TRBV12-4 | TGTGCCAGCAGTCCCGAACAGGGGGTCACAGATACGCAGTATTTT | CASSPEQGVTDTQYF
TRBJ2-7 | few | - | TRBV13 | TGTGCCAGCAGACAGGGCGGCACCTACGAGCAGTACTTC | CASRQGGTYEQYF
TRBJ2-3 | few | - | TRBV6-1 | TGTGCCAGCACACACGGGGAACGAGGTCCCGATACGCAGTATTTT | CASTHGERGPDTQYF
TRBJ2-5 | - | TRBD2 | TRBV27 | TGTGCCAGCAGTTCAGGAGCGGGAGGGGTAAAGACCCAGTACTTC | CASSSGAGGVKTQYF
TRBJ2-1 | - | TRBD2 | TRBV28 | TGTGCCAGCAGTCGGACTAGCGGGAGAGAGGAGCAGTTCTTC | CASSRTSGREEQFF
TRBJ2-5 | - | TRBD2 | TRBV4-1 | TGCGCCAGCAGCCAACAGGGACTAGCGGGGGGTCAAGAGACCCAGTACTTC | CASSQQGLAGGQETQYF
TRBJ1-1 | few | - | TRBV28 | TGTGCCAGCAGTTTAAGTAGGTCCACTGAAGCTTTCTTT | CASSLSRSTEAFF
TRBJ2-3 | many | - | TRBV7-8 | TGTGCCAGCAGTCGAGATACGCAGTATTTT | CASSRDTQYF
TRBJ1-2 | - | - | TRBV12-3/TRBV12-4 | TGTGCCAGCGGTTCCCTAGCGAAGGGCTACACCTTC | CASGSLAKGYTF
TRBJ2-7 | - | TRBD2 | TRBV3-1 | TGTGCCAGCACCCAAACGGGACTAGCGGTGTACGAGCAGTACTTC | CASTQTGLAVYEQYF
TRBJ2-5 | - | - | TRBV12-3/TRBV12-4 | TGTGCCAGCAGTTTAGGGGGATTGAAAGAGACCCAGTACTTC | CASSLGGLKETQYF
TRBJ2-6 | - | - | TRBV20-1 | TGCAGTGCGACCTTACCTGGGGCCAACGTCCTGACTTTC | CSATLPGANVLTF
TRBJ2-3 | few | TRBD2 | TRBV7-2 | TGTGCCAGCAGCTCAAGAGCGGGGTCCACAGATACGCAGTATTTT | CASSSRAGSTDTQYF
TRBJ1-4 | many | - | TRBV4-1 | TGCGCCAGCAGCCAAGATCCGGGACGGCGTGCTGAAAAACTGTTTTTT | CASSQDPGRRAEKLFF